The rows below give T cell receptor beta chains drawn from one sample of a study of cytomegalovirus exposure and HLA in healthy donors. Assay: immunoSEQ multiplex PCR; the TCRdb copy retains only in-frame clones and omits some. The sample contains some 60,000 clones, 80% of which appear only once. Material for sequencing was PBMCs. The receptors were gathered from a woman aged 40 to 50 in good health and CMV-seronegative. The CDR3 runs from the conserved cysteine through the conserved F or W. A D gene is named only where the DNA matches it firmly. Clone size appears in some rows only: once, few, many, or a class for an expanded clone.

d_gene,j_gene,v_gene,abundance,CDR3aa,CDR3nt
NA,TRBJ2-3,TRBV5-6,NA,CASSFAAGLTDTQYF,TGTGCCAGCAGCTTTGCAGCGGGCCTCACAGATACGCAGTATTTT
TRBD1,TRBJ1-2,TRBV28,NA,CASSPRDRGNYGYTF,TGTGCCAGCAGTCCCAGGGACAGGGGTAACTATGGCTACACCTTC
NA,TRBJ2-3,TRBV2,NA,CASATGFGDTQYF,TGTGCCAGCGCAACAGGCTTTGGGGATACGCAGTATTTT
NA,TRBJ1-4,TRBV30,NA,CAWSSTNEKLFF,TGTGCCTGGAGCTCCACTAATGAAAAACTGTTTTTT
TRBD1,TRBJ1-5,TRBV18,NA,CASSPRDRQPQHF,TGTGCCAGCTCACCCCGGGACAGACAGCCCCAGCATTTT
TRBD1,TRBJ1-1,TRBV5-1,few,CASSLAGTGANTEAFF,TGCGCCAGCAGCTTGGCGGGGACAGGGGCCAACACTGAAGCTTTCTTT
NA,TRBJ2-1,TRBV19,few,CASTAPGPRRLAFF,TGTGCCAGTACCGCGCCCGGGCCTAGGAGGTTGGCGTTCTTC
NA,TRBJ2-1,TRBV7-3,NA,CASSLQDYNNEQFF,TGTGCCAGCAGCTTACAGGACTACAACAATGAGCAGTTCTTC
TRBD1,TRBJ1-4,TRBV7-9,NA,CASSSVGTGHEKLFF,TGTGCCAGCAGCTCAGTCGGGACAGGGCATGAAAAACTGTTTTTT
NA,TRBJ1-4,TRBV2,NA,CASREGVVEKLFF,TGTGCCAGCAGGGAGGGAGTGGTTGAAAAACTGTTTTTT
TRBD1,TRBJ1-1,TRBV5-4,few,CASSLGTGAGTEAFF,TGTGCCAGCAGCTTAGGCACAGGGGCGGGTACTGAAGCTTTCTTT
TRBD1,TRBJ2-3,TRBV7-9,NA,CASSHRTGVADTQYF,TGTGCCAGCAGCCACCGGACAGGGGTTGCAGATACGCAGTATTTT
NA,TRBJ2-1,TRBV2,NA,CASTSLAADNEQFF,TGTGCCAGCACCAGTTTGGCGGCAGACAATGAGCAGTTCTTC
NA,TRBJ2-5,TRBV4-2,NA,CASSQSGGGTQETQYF,TGTGCCAGCAGCCAATCGGGTGGCGGGACCCAAGAGACCCAGTACTTC
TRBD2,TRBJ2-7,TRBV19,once,CASTPGTKVGEQYF,TGTGCCAGTACCCCCGGGACTAAGGTAGGCGAGCAGTACTTC
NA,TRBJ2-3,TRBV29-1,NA,CSVVFSRTDTDTQYF,TGCAGCGTTGTTTTTTCTCGAACAGACACAGATACGCAGTATTTT
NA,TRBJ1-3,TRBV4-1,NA,CASSQDEILTSGNTIYF,TGCGCCAGCAGCCAAGATGAGATCCTAACCTCTGGAAACACCATATATTTT
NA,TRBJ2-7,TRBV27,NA,CASRSGVGASYEQYF,TGTGCCAGCAGATCTGGAGTGGGGGCTTCCTACGAGCAGTACTTC
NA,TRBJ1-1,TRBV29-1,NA,CSVPDTEAFF,TGCAGCGTCCCGGACACTGAAGCTTTCTTT
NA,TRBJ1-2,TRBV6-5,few,CASSYSLDYGYTF,TGTGCCAGCAGTTACTCCCTTGACTATGGCTACACCTTC
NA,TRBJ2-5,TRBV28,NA,CASSFGVKETQYF,TGTGCCAGCAGTTTTGGAGTTAAAGAGACCCAGTACTTC
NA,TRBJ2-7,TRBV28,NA,CASGPHRGESYEQYF,TGTGCCAGCGGGCCACATCGGGGAGAGTCCTACGAGCAGTACTTC
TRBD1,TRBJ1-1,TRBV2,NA,CASSEGQGLNTEAFF,TGTGCCAGCAGTGAGGGACAGGGGTTGAACACTGAAGCTTTCTTT
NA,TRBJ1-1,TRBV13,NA,CASSLGRVRADTEAFF,TGTGCCAGCAGCTTAGGTCGGGTGAGGGCGGACACTGAAGCTTTCTTT
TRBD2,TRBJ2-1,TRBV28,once,CASSRWAGGYEQFF,TGTGCCAGCAGCCGGTGGGCGGGAGGCTATGAGCAGTTCTTC
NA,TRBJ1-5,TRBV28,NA,CASSLDPRTVPMYQPQHF,TGTGCCAGCAGTCTCGACCCACGGACAGTTCCAATGTATCAGCCCCAGCATTTT
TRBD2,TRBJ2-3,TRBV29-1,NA,CSVELAGATDTQYF,TGCAGCGTTGAACTAGCGGGAGCCACAGATACGCAGTATTTT
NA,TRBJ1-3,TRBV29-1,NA,CSVEDGGRGYSGNTIYF,TGCAGCGTTGAAGACGGAGGAAGGGGGTACTCTGGAAACACCATATATTTT